The text below deals with one TCR beta chain. Between the trimmed V and J ends, which lost 1 base and 2 bases, there was a span of 13 bases. The CDR3 runs 15 residues. CDR1 is SGHDT and CDR2 is YYEEEE in the germline V gene. CDR3-region Arm-PCR and iRepertoire HTBI primers produced the TCR beta libraries. TCRdb independently ran MiXCR on the multiplex PCR reads; one entry per CDR3 protein. The sample lists around 400,000 distinct CDR3 sequences; 20% to 30% were seen once. These data are taken from a study of regulatory T cells in long-lasting Graves disease. The time point is: persistent/refractory GD, antithyroid drugs over 5 years with positive TRAb. After RNA was extracted from PBMCs, the TCR library was made from it. Peripheral blood, around 9 milliliters per patient, was collected in EDTA tubes.

The sequencing used peripheral blood mononuclear cells (PBMCs), collected when the disease was refractory, from a patient treated with antithyroid drugs. The clonotype originates from a female donor with Graves disease. The chain recombines TRBV5-6 with TRBJ2-7; no reliable D call. The CDR3 DNA reads TGTGCCAGCAGCTTGTTAACCGTCCAAACCTACGAGCAGTACTTC. Its protein is CASSLLTVQTYEQYF.